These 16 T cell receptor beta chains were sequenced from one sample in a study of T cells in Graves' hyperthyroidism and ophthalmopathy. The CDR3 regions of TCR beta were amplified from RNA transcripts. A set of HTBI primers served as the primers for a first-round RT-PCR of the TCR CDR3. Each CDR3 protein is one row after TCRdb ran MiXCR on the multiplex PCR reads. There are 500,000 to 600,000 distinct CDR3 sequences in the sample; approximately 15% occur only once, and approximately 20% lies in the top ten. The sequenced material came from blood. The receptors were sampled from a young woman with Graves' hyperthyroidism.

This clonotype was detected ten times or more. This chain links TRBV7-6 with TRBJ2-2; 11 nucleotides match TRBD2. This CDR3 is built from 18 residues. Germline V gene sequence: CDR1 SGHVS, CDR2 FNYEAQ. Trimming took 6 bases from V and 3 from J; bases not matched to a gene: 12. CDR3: CASRRRVAGGPDTGELFF. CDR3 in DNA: TGTGCCAGCAGGAGGAGGGTAGCGGGAGGGCCGGACACCGGGGAGCTGTTTTTT.

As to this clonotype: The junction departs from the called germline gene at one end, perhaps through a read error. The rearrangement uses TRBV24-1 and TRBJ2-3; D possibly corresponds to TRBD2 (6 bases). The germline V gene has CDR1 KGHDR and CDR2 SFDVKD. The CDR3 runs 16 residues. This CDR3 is CATRDSGRGGADTQYF. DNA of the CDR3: TGTGCCACCAGGGATTCCGGGCGGGGAGGTGCAGATACGCAGTATTTT.

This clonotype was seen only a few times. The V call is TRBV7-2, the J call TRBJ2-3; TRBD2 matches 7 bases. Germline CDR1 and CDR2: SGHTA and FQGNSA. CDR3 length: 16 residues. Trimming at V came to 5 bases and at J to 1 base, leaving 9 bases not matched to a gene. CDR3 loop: CASSLKGTTGTDTQYF. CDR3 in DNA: TGTGCCAGCAGCCTCAAGGGGACTACAGGCACAGATACGCAGTATTTT.

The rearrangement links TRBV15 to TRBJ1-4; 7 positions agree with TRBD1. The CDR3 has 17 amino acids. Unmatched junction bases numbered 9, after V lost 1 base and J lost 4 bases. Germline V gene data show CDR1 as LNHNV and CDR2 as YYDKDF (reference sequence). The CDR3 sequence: CATSRVPPGQYNEKLFF. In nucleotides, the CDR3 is TGTGCCACCAGCAGAGTGCCACCGGGACAGTATAATGAAAAACTGTTTTTT.

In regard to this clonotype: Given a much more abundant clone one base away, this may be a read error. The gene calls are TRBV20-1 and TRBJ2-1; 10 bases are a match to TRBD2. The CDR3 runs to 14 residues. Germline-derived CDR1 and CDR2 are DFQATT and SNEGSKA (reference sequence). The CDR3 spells CGARRTSGVNEQFF. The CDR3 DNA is TGCGGTGCTCGCCGGACTAGCGGAGTCAATGAGCAGTTCTTC.

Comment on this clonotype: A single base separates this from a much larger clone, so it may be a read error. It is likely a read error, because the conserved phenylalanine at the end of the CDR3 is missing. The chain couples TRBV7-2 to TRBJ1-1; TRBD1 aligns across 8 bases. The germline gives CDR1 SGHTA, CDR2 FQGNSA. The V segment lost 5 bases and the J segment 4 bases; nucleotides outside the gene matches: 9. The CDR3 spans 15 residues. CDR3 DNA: TGTGCCAGCAGCACCAAACAGGGGGAGGTCACTGAAGCTTTCCTT. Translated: CASSTKQGEVTEAFL.

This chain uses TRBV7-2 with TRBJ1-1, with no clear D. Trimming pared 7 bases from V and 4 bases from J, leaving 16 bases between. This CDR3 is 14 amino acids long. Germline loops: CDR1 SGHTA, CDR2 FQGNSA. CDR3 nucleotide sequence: TGTGCCAGCACCCTAGGTGGGGAGATCACTGAAGCTTTCTTT. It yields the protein CASTLGGEITEAFF.

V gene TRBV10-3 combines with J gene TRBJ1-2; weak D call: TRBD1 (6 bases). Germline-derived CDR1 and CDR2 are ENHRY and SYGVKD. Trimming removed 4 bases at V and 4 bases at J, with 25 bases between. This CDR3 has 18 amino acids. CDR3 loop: CAISGEEAGDGFAYGYTF. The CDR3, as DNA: TGTGCCATCAGTGGTGAGGAGGCAGGGGATGGGTTCGCCTATGGCTACACCTTC.

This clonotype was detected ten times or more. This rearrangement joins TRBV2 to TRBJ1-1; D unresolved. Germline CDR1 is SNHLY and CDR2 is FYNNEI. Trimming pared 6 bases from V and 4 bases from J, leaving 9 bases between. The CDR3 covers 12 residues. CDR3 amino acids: CASRDPGTEAFF. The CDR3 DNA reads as TGTGCCAGCAGGGACCCCGGCACTGAAGCTTTCTTT.

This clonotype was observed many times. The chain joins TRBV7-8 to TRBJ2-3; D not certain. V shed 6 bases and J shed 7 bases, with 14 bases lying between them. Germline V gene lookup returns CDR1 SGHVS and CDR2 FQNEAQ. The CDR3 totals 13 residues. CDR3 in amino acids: CASSHRSGYTQYF. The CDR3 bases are TGTGCCAGCAGTCATCGCTCCGGGTATACGCAGTATTTT. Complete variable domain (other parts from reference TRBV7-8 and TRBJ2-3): GAGVSQSPRYKVAKRGQDVALRCDPISGHVSLFWYQQALGQGPEFLTYFQNEAQLDKSGLPSDRFFAERPEGSVSTLKIQRTQQEDSAVYLCASSHRSGYTQYFGPGTRLTVL.

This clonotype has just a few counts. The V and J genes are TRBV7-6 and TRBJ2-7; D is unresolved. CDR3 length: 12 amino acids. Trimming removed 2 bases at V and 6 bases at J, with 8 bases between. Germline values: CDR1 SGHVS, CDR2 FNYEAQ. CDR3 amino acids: CASSLNVGEQYF. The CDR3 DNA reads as TGTGCCAGCAGCTTAAACGTGGGCGAGCAGTACTTC.

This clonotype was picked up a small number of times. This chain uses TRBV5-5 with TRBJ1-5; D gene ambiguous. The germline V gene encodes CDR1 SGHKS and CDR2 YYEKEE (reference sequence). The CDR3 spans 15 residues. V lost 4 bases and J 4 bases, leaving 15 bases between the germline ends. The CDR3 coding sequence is TGTGCCAGCAGCCTTTTTTCTGGGGTGAATCAGCCCCAGCATTTT. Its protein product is CASSLFSGVNQPQHF.

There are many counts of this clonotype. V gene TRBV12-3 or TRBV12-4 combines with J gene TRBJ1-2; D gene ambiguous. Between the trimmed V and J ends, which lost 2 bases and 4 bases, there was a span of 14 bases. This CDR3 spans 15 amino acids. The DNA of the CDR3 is TGTGCCAGCAGTTTATACCGGACGGGAAGCTATGGCTACACCTTC. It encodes CASSLYRTGSYGYTF.

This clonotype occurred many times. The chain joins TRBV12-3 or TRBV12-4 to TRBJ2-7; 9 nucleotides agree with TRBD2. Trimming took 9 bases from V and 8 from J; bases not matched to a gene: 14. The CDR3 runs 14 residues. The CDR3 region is CASGRSGGIYKQYF. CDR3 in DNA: TGTGCCAGTGGAAGAAGCGGGGGGATTTACAAGCAGTACTTC.

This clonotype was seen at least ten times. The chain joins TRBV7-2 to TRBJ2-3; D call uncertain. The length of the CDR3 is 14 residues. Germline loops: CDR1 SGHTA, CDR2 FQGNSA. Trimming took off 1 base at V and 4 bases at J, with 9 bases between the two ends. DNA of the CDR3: TGTGCCAGCAGCTTAGTTCTGCTCCCAGATACGCAGTATTTT. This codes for CASSLVLLPDTQYF.

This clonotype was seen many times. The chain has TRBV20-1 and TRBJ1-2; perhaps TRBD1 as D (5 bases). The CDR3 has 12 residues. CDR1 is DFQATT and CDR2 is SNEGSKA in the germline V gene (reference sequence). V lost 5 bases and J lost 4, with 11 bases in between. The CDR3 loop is CSAVGGTYGYTF. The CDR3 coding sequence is TGCAGTGCTGTGGGGGGTACCTATGGCTACACCTTC.